This T cell receptor (beta chain) was recovered during a study of blood T cell repertoires in COVID-19 (dated by TCRdb to the early 2020s). Study-level background: Collaborator samples came from the United States, Italy and Spain and covered acute and convalescent phases of COVID-19. Samples came from the ongoing ImmuneRACE study (first 160 participants) plus 1,254 subjects from 6 global collaborators. The sample metadata nearly always contained a de-identified subject ID, COVID-19 status, age in years and sex. Deeply sampled blood TCRbeta repertoires from subjects exposed to, actively infected with, or recovered from COVID-19 were included in the dataset. Where available, HLA class I and class II types were obtained from metadata supplied by the sample provider rather than from assay-based typing. The material from the prospective study consisted of cDNA or gDNA derived from T cells, B-cell-depleted T cells, or PBMCs. The repertoires were made available in a free public database intended to serve as a resource for research on the immune response to SARS-CoV-2.

From the cysteine through the phenylalanine, the CDR3 covers 17 amino acids. Just CDR3 DNA is preserved here, 51 bases in frame from base 1. Trimming removed 6 bases from V and 1 base from J, leaving 19 bases between the germline ends. The germline V gene yields MNHEY for CDR1 and SVGEGT for CDR2. TCRbeta CDR3 regions were amplified from genomic DNA using the immunoSEQ Assay, a bias-controlled multiplex PCR. As for how the authors treated the data: The number of nucleated cells in each sample was estimated from the amplification of reference gene primers within the assay. Sequence reads were collapsed and filtered to measure the absolute abundance of every unique TCRbeta CDR3 rearrangement. For each sample, productive Simpson clonality was calculated by taking the square root of Simpson's diversity index across productive rearrangements. In TCRdb, the immuneACCESS table is reduced to in-frame sequences with V and J assigned. These tables do not hold every clone; where another copy was compared, an unresolved V gene accounts for under half, and the others remain unexplained. D and trimming were read from the DNA, whereas the V and J calls and clone size are those reported in that table. This sample gives approximately 130,000 clones in total; 75% to 90% of them show up just once. The top ten constitute 25% to 35% of the sample.

Summary of the overall study and its limitations: The amount of clinical and demographic metadata varied by source and participant and was provided uncurated.

Whole blood was collected in K2EDTA tubes by collaborating institutions according to the institutions' own protocols. For TCRbeta analysis, collaborators shipped samples in one of three forms: frozen whole blood, isolated PBMCs, or DNA extracted from either of those sample types. This clone appeared once. Its antigen is not yet known. Per-nucleotide qualities are absent, and no much larger clonotype sits a single base away. The receptor chain draws on TRBV6-2 or TRBV6-3 and TRBJ2-1, with the D gene not confidently named. The sequenced sample consisted of peripheral blood. This receptor was taken from a man in his sixties or seventies with active or convalescent COVID-19. CDR3 reads: CASSLPPGHMSYNEQFF. Here is the DNA: TGTGCCAGCAGCCTCCCCCCGGGTCACATGTCCTACAATGAGCAGTTCTTC.